What follows describes a single T cell receptor (beta chain). Antigen unknown. Next came a second PCR, run for about 6 to 12 cycles, which used a sample-barcoded 5' primer along with a J-beta primer mix. Via MiXCR, TCRdb re-called the 5' RACE reads, giving one row per CDR3 protein. The data show over 600,000 distinct CDR3 sequences, with roughly 56% seen just once and around 24% held by the top ten. This sample stems from a study of blood T cells in healthy people across ages. Study details: Template switching retrieved approximately one barcoded beta molecule for each two T cells. Study conclusions and caveats: The unsorted PBMCs prevented any conclusive comparison of naive versus antigen-experienced cells.

The CDR3 runs 18 residues. With V trimmed by 5 bases and J by 0 bases, 14 bases remained unmatched. CDR1 and CDR2 from the germline V gene are SGHTA and FQGNSA. Isolation per sample recovered at least 6 million PBMCs. This clonotype was obtained from a man aged 35 to 55 in good health. Sequencing input: blood. The V and J genes are TRBV7-2 and TRBJ2-3; 7 bases line up with TRBD1. Here the CDR3 DNA reads TGTGCCAGCAGCCGGCCGACAGGGCCATCCTTTAGCACAGATACGCAGTATTTT. Amino acids: CASSRPTGPSFSTDTQYF. Filled out from reference TRBV7-2 and TRBJ2-3, the complete variable domain reads GAGVSQSPSNKVTEKGKDVELRCDPISGHTALYWYRQSLGQGLEFLIYFQGNSAPDKSGLPSDRFSAERTGGSVSTLTIQRTQQEDSAVYLCASSRPTGPSFSTDTQYFGPGTRLTVL.